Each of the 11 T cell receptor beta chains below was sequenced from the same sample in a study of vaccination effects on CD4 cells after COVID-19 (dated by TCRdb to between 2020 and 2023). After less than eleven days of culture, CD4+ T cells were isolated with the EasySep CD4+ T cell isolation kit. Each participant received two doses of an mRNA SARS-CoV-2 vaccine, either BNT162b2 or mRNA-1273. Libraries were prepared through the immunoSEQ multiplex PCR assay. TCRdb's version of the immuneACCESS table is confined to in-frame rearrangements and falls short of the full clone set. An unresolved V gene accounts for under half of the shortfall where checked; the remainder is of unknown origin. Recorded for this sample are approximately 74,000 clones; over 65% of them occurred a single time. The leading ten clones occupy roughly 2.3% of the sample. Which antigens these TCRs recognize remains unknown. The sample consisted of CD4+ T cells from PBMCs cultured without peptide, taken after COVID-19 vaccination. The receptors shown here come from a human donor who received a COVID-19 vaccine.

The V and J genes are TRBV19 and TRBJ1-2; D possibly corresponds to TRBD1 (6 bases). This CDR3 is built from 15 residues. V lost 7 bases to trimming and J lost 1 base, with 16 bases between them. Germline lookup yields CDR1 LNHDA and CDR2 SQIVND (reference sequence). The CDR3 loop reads CASTGWDTNNYGYTF. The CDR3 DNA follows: TGTGCCAGTACCGGGTGGGACACGAATAACTATGGCTACACCTTC.

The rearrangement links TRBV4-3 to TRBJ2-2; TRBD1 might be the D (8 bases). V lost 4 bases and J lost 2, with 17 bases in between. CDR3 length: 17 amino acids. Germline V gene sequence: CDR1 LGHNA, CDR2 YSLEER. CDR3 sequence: CASSPGGGGTNTGELFF. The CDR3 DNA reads TGCGCCAGCAGCCCAGGGGGCGGGGGAACCAACACCGGGGAGCTGTTTTTT.

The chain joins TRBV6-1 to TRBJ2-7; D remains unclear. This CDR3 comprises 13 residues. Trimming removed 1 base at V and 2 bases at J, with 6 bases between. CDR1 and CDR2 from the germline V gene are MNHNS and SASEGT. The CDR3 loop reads CASSEGRAYEQYV. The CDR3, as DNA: TGTGCCAGCAGTGAAGGGCGTGCCTACGAGCAGTACGTC.

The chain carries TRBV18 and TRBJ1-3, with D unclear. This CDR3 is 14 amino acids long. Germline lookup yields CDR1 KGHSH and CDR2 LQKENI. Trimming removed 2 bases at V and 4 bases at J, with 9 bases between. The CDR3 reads CASSPELVGNTIYF. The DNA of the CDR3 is TGTGCCAGCTCACCAGAGTTGGTAGGAAACACCATATATTTT.

The CDR3 nucleotides are TGTGCCAGCACCGAAGGAGCGGGGGAGTTCTTC. Protein: CASTEGAGEFF. The rearrangement joins TRBV6-5 to TRBJ2-1; 8 bases align to TRBD2. V dropped 7 bases and J dropped 14; count of bases not matched to a gene: 7. The CDR3 is 11 amino acids. Germline V CDR1 and CDR2: MNHEY, SVGAGI.

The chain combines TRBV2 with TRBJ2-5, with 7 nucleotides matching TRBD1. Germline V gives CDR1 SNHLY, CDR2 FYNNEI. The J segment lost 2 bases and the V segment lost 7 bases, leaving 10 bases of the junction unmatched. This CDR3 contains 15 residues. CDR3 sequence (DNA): TGTGCCAGCAAACGGGACAGCACTTCTCAAGAGACCCAGTACTTC. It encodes CASKRDSTSQETQYF.

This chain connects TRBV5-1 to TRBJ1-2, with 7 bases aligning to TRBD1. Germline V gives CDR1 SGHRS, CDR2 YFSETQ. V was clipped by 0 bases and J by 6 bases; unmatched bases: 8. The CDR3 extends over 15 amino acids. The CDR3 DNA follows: TGCGCCAGCAGCTTGGGTCCTACAGGGGCGGATGGCTACACCTTC. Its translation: CASSLGPTGADGYTF.

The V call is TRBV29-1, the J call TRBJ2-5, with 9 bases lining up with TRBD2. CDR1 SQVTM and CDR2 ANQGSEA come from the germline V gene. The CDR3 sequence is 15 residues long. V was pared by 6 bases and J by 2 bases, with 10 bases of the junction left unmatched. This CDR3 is CSVERDLAGQETQYF. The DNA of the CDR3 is TGCAGCGTCGAGCGGGATCTAGCGGGGCAAGAGACCCAGTACTTC.

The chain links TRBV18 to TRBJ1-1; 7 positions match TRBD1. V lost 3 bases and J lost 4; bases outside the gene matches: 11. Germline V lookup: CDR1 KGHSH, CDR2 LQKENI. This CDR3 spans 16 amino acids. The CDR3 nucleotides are TGTGCCAGCTCACCGGAACAGGGGAGAGTTCTCACTGAAGCTTTCTTT. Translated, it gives CASSPEQGRVLTEAFF.

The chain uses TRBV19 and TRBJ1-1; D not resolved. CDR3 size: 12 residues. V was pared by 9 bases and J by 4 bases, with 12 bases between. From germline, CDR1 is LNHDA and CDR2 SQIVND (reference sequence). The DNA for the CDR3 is TGTGCCAGCAGGACCGGGAGCACTGAAGCTTTCTTT. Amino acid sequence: CASRTGSTEAFF. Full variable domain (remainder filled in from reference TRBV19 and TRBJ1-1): DGGITQSPKYLFRKEGQNVTLSCEQNLNHDAMYWYRQDPGQGLRLIYYSQIVNDFQKGDIAEGYSVSREKKESFPLTVTSAQKNPTAFYLCASRTGSTEAFFGQGTRLTVV.

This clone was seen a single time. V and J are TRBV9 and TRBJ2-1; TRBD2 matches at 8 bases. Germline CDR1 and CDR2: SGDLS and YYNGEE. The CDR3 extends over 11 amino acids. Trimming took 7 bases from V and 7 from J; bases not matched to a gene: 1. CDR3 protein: CASAGGNEQFF. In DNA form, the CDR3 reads TGTGCCAGCGCGGGAGGTAATGAGCAGTTCTTC.